A selection of T cell receptor beta chains follows, all from one sample in a study of blood T cell repertoires in COVID-19. The method was immunoSEQ multiplex PCR; TCRdb's version includes in-frame clones alone and lacks a portion of them. The sample has 150,000 or so clones; over 70% are singletons. The sequencing input was peripheral blood. These TCRs come from a human donor in a cohort sampled during active COVID-19. Each CDR3 is given with its conserved first and last residue. A D gene is named only where the DNA matches it firmly. Clone size is shown for a subset of rows, as once, few, many or a class of expanded clone.

V gene	J gene	clone size	D gene	CDR3 DNA	CDR3 protein
TRBV13	TRBJ2-2	.	TRBD2	TGTGCCAGCAGCTTAGGACTAGCGGGTCTTCTGACCGGGGAGCTGTTTTTT	CASSLGLAGLLTGELFF
TRBV11-3	TRBJ2-1	once	TRBD2	TGTGCCAGCAGCTTATTAGCGGGGGGTTACAATGAGCAGTTCTTC	CASSLLAGGYNEQFF
TRBV11-3	TRBJ2-1	once	TRBD2	TGTGCCAGCAGCTTTAGCGGGGCTTCCTACAATGAGCAGTTCTTC	CASSFSGASYNEQFF
TRBV2	TRBJ2-7	.	TRBD2	TGTGCCAGCAGTGCACTAGCGGGGGGCCTAAACGAGCAGTACTTC	CASSALAGGLNEQYF
TRBV9	TRBJ2-2	.	.	TGTGCCAGCAGCTTACGTGGGGGGAGTTCGAACACCGGGGAGCTGTTTTTT	CASSLRGGSSNTGELFF
TRBV4-2	TRBJ1-1	.	.	TGTGCCAGCAGCCAAGAGGGGGGAGTAGGGCCGAACACTGAAGCTTTCTTT	CASSQEGGVGPNTEAFF
TRBV12-3/TRBV12-4	TRBJ1-1	.	.	TGTGCCAGCAGTTTAAATGGGCCCGAAGCTTTCTTT	CASSLNGPEAFF
TRBV29-1	TRBJ2-1	once	.	TGCAGCGCTACTTCGGGGGTTTACAATGAGCAGTTCTTC	CSATSGVYNEQFF
TRBV6-2/TRBV6-3	TRBJ2-3	.	TRBD2	TGTGCCAGCAGTGATCCTAGCGGGGTCGCCACAGATACGCAGTATTTT	CASSDPSGVATDTQYF
TRBV5-1	TRBJ1-1	.	.	TGCGCCAGCAGCTTTTCAGGATTGAACACTGAAGCTTTCTTT	CASSFSGLNTEAFF
TRBV12-3/TRBV12-4	TRBJ1-2	many	.	TGTGCCAGCAGGGGCGGGGGCTATGGCTACACCTTC	CASRGGGYGYTF
TRBV11-2	TRBJ2-3	.	.	TGTGCCAGCAGCTTAAACGCGGTTAGCACAGATACGCAGTATTTT	CASSLNAVSTDTQYF
TRBV6-1	TRBJ1-1	.	.	TGTGCCAGCAGTGAAGCTCCTAACACTGAAGCTTTCTTT	CASSEAPNTEAFF
TRBV28	TRBJ1-2	.	.	TGTGCCAGCAGCCACGACAGCCGGGTCTATGGCTACACCTTC	CASSHDSRVYGYTF
TRBV7-8	TRBJ1-5	.	.	TGTGCCAGCAGCCCTCTTGGGGGGGCGCGCAATCAGCCCCAGCATTTT	CASSPLGGARNQPQHF
TRBV6-2/TRBV6-3	TRBJ2-1	.	TRBD2	TGTGCCAGCAGTTACTCTACTAGCGGGGTTTTATTGTTCTTC	CASSYSTSGVLLFF
TRBV19	TRBJ2-3	.	.	TGTGCCAGTAGTATAGAGGGGACTTACACAGATACGCAGTATTTT	CASSIEGTYTDTQYF
TRBV7-2	TRBJ2-7	.	TRBD1	TGTGCCAGCAGCTTTCCGGGACAGCCCTACGAGCAGTACTTC	CASSFPGQPYEQYF
TRBV11-2	TRBJ1-3	few	.	TGTGCCAGCACCCCCAGGGTCCCTGGAAACACCATATATTTT	CASTPRVPGNTIYF
TRBV7-2	TRBJ1-1	.	TRBD1	TGTGCCAGCAGCGGGACAGAAGGCACTGAAGCTTTCTTT	CASSGTEGTEAFF
TRBV11-3	TRBJ1-4	.	.	TGTGCCAGCAGCGGGGGCGCAGGTTCTAATGAAAAACTGTTTTTT	CASSGGAGSNEKLFF
TRBV18	TRBJ2-7	.	TRBD1	TGTGCCAGCTCACCACAAAGGACAGGACCACAGGACGACTACGAGCAGTACTTC	CASSPQRTGPQDDYEQYF
TRBV5-1	TRBJ2-7	.	.	TGCGCCAGCAGCTGGGGATTGGGGGGCGAGCAGTACTTC	CASSWGLGGEQYF
TRBV3-1/TRBV3-2	TRBJ2-3	.	.	TGTGCCAGCAGCCAGGCGGGGCCAGATACGCAGTATTTT	CASSQAGPDTQYF
TRBV18	TRBJ2-7	.	.	TGTGCCAGCTCACCAGCACAGGGCTACGAGCAGTACTTC	CASSPAQGYEQYF
TRBV6-1	TRBJ2-7	.	.	TGTGCCAGCAGTGAATATGACGAGCAGTACTTC	CASSEYDEQYF
TRBV27	TRBJ2-1	.	TRBD1	TGTGCCAGCAGTTTGAGGGACAGACCCTACAATGAGCAGTTCTTC	CASSLRDRPYNEQFF
TRBV12-3/TRBV12-4	TRBJ1-1	few	.	TGTGCCAGCAGTTACAGGTCAATCACTGAAGCTTTCTTT	CASSYRSITEAFF
TRBV5-5	TRBJ1-2	.	TRBD1	TGTGCCAGCAGCTTGGTCGGAACCGGGACAGGGGGCGATGGCTACACCTTC	CASSLVGTGTGGDGYTF
TRBV7-8	TRBJ2-1	few	.	TGTGCCAGCAGCTTAGCGGGCCGATACAATGAGCAGTTCTTC	CASSLAGRYNEQFF
TRBV19	TRBJ2-7	.	.	TGTGCCAGTAGTATTGAGGACTACGAGCAGTACTTC	CASSIEDYEQYF
TRBV7-9	TRBJ1-1	.	.	TGTGCCAGCAGCTTAGGGGCAGTGAACACTGAAGCTTTCTTT	CASSLGAVNTEAFF
TRBV6-6	TRBJ1-1	.	TRBD1	TGTGCCAGCAGGGACCCAGGGGGATCGGCTGAAGCTTTCTTT	CASRDPGGSAEAFF
TRBV6-2/TRBV6-3	TRBJ1-1	.	.	TGTGCCAGCAGTTACACAGTCGGGAACACTGAAGCTTTCTTT	CASSYTVGNTEAFF
TRBV18	TRBJ1-1	.	.	TGTGCCAGCTCACCATCATCGGGGAACACTGAAGCTTTCTTT	CASSPSSGNTEAFF
TRBV20-1	TRBJ2-1	once	.	TGCAGTGGGGAGGTGGGCAATGAGCAGTTCTTC	CSGEVGNEQFF
TRBV5-1	TRBJ1-6	.	TRBD1	TGCGCCAGCAGCGAGAACAGGGGAGGCTCACCCCTCCACTTT	CASSENRGGSPLHF
TRBV5-5	TRBJ2-3	once	TRBD1	TGTGCCAGCAGCCCGGGACAGGGGGCAATAGATACGCAGTATTTT	CASSPGQGAIDTQYF
TRBV19	TRBJ2-6	.	TRBD1	TGTGCCAGTAGTATTTTGGGACAGGTGAGCGGGGCCAACGTCCTGACTTTC	CASSILGQVSGANVLTF
TRBV5-4	TRBJ1-2	few	TRBD1	TGTGCCAGCACCAAATTCAGGGGACAGGACTATGGCTACACCTTC	CASTKFRGQDYGYTF
TRBV18	TRBJ1-1	.	.	TGTGCCAGCTCACCCAGGCGGGGAGGCCACACTGAAGCTTTCTTT	CASSPRRGGHTEAFF
TRBV7-9	TRBJ1-2	.	TRBD1	TGTGCCAGCAGCCAGGACAGGGGTTATGGCTATGGCTACACCTTC	CASSQDRGYGYGYTF
TRBV18	TRBJ2-1	.	TRBD1	TGTGCCAGCTCACCCTCCACCGGGACAGGCTACAATGAGCAGTTCTTC	CASSPSTGTGYNEQFF
TRBV10-1	TRBJ2-1	.	.	TGCGCCAGCACGGGCGGGTCACCCCCTAGCTCCTACAATGAGCAGTTCTTC	CASTGGSPPSSYNEQFF
TRBV2	TRBJ1-5	.	.	TGTGCCAGCAGTGCCAGGGAGGATCAGCCCCAGCATTTT	CASSAREDQPQHF
TRBV3-1/TRBV3-2	TRBJ2-3	.	TRBD2	TGTGCCAGCAGCCACCTACTTAGCGGGGGGGCTTTGGATACGCAGTATTTT	CASSHLLSGGALDTQYF
TRBV12-5	TRBJ2-4	.	.	TGTGCTAGTGTTCCCGGTCTAGCCAAAAACATTCAGTACTTC	CASVPGLAKNIQYF
TRBV6-1	TRBJ1-2	.	.	TGTGCCAGCAGTGAAGTGGGCACCCCAGGTGGCTACACCTTC	CASSEVGTPGGYTF
TRBV29-1	TRBJ2-2	few	.	TGCAGCGCTAAGGAGCGGATAAACACCGGGGAGCTGTTTTTT	CSAKERINTGELFF
TRBV5-1	TRBJ1-2	few	TRBD1	TGCGCCAGCAGCTTACAACGGTCGACAGGGGGCGGTTTGTCGATCTATGGCTACACCTTC	CASSLQRSTGGGLSIYGYTF